The clone carrying this TCR beta chain was recorded at least ten times. Its matching antigen is unknown. This specimen belongs to a study of T cells in Graves' hyperthyroidism and ophthalmopathy. Study conclusions and caveats: Most thyroid clonotypes expanded above 0.001 were also detected in blood.

V lost 6 bases and J 1 base, leaving 9 bases between the germline ends. The V gene's germline CDR1 is MNHEY and CDR2 SVGEGT. CDR3 length equals 13 residues. It was RNA transcripts that yielded the amplified TCR beta CDR3 regions. The study used the HTBI primer set for a first-round RT-PCR of the TCR CDR3. TCRdb called the multiplex PCR reads again in MiXCR, with one record for every CDR3 protein. The sample lists approximately 700,000 distinct CDR3 sequences, 15% to 20% seen once, with 8.4% in the top ten. Newly diagnosed patients aged 18 to 65 had hyperthyroidism of under 2 months' duration. Exclusion followed for patients with uncontrolled infection, other autoimmune disease, pregnancy or lactation.

Material: blood. This receptor was obtained from a man aged 18 to 29 with Graves' hyperthyroidism. The chain joins TRBV6-2 or TRBV6-3 to TRBJ1-1; TRBD1 is a possible D gene (6 bases). In DNA form, the CDR3 reads TGTGCCAGCAGAAAACAGGGGAACACTGAAGCTTTCTTT. This codes for CASRKQGNTEAFF.